This T cell receptor beta chain is drawn from a study of cytomegalovirus exposure and HLA in healthy donors. In the study overall: An analysis done earlier identified 117 million unique TCR beta sequences from about 179 million T cells.

Healthy individuals who donated bone marrow served as the donors. V lost 2 bases to trimming and J lost 0 bases, with 4 bases between them. The CDR3 is made up of 13 amino acids. The germline V gene has CDR1 SGHRS and CDR2 YFSETQ. Primers for the PCR totalled 60 Vbeta and 13 Jbeta. The data were produced by immunoSEQ multiplex PCR, yet TCRdb's version contains in-frame clones alone and is incomplete. The sample has 95,000 to 120,000 clones; about 77% are singletons. The gene calls are TRBV5-1 and TRBJ2-3; D is unclear. The receptor's source is a woman aged 30 to 39 in good health and CMV-seropositive. The material sequenced was PBMCs. The CDR3 loop reads CASSFSSTDTQYF. CDR3 bases: TGCGCCAGCAGCTTTAGTAGCACAGATACGCAGTATTTT.